This entry concerns a single T cell receptor beta chain. The antigen is unknown. This CDR3 spans 16 amino acids. The germline V and J ends were trimmed by 3 bases and 1 base, with 13 bases remaining between them. CDR1 is ENHRY and CDR2 is SYGVKD in the germline V gene. The source of the sample is a study of radiation and T cells in renal cell carcinoma. Overall study results and limits: From baseline, blood top tumor clonotypes peaked at 2 weeks post-radiation.

Produced via immunoSEQ multiplex PCR; TCRdb's table is partial and in-frame only. Among roughly 90,000 clones listed, 85% were seen once. Time point of the sample: blood 4 weeks post-SBRT, at nephrectomy. Treatment specified: 15 Gy SBRT to primary tumor, nephrectomy 4 weeks later. Nephrectomy followed 15 Gy stereotactic body radiation by 4 weeks. Serial blood draws occurred at baseline and 2 and 4 weeks post-SBRT. The patient's renal cell carcinoma had clear cell pathology. The source material was blood, sampled from a patient whose treatment included radiotherapy and nephrectomy. The TCR was taken from a man aged 45-60 years with renal cell carcinoma. J is TRBJ2-1 and V is TRBV10-3; D unresolved. The CDR3 is CAISESSFLSYNEQFF. Here the CDR3 DNA reads TGTGCCATCAGTGAAAGCTCCTTTCTGTCCTACAATGAGCAGTTCTTC.